This T cell receptor (beta chain) originates from a study of preoperative IRX-2 immunotherapy in early breast cancer. Described treatment: preoperative locoregional IRX-2 cytokine immunotherapy. Preoperative locoregional IRX-2 cytokine immunotherapy was tested in the phase Ib source study. V was clipped by 6 bases and J by 5 bases, with 7 bases between them. The CDR3 extends over 11 amino acids. Repertoires were generated with immunoSEQ multiplex PCR, while TCRdb's copy carries only in-frame clones and drops some. Of roughly 10,000 clones in the sample, over 80% were seen once. The clonotype was recovered from a human donor with breast cancer. The source was lymph node tissue, collected before IRX-2 immunotherapy. The V and J genes are TRBV6-7 and TRBJ2-5; the D is unclear. TRBV6-7 is an ORF, and what it does is uncertain. The CDR3 reads CASRKYETQYF. CDR3 DNA sequence: TGTGCCAGCAGGAAATATGAGACCCAGTACTTC.